These 27 T cell receptor beta chains originate from one sample sequenced in a study of blood T cells in healthy people across ages. It was with a sample-barcoded 5' primer and a J-beta primer mix that a second PCR of about 6 to 12 cycles was run. TCRdb re-analysed the 5' RACE reads in MiXCR, keeping a single row per CDR3 protein. The sample contains about 1.8 million distinct CDR3 sequences, approximately 50% of which appear only once. Sequenced sample: blood. Receptor source: a woman aged 40 to 55 in good health.

The rearrangement joins TRBV7-2 to TRBJ1-2; a weak D match, TRBD1 (5 bases). Per germline, CDR1 SGHTA and CDR2 FQGNSA. V lost 3 bases, J lost 1 base, and 15 bases lay in between. CDR3 size: 16 residues. CDR3 region: CASSLGEGRINYGYTF. CDR3 in DNA: TGTGCCAGCAGCTTGGGGGAGGGTCGGATTAACTATGGCTACACCTTC.

The CDR3 sequence is CASSLRSGGAVDTQYF. In DNA form, the CDR3 reads TGTGCCAGCAGCTTGAGAAGCGGGGGGGCCGTTGATACGCAGTATTTT. The chain joins TRBV5-6 to TRBJ2-3; the match to TRBD2 covers 10 bases. In germline, CDR1 is SGHDT, CDR2 YYEEEE. V lost 1 base to trimming and J lost 6 bases; unmatched junction nucleotides: 8. The CDR3 is made up of 16 amino acids.

This clonotype has a single count. The chain links TRBV21-1 to TRBJ2-7; TRBD1 was called by the table and not checked on the DNA. TRBV21-1 is a pseudogene segment. This CDR3 spans 14 amino acids. CDR3 sequence reads: CASSKVQGYYEQYF. The CDR3 DNA reads TGTGCCAGCAGCAAAGTTCAGGGATACTACGAGCAGTACTTC.

Only one count was recorded for this clonotype. CDR3 amino acids: CATVSDRDAEAFF. The CDR3 nucleotides read TGTGCCACCGTTTCGGACAGGGACGCTGAAGCTTTCTTT. The rearrangement joins TRBV7-9 to TRBJ1-1; 8 bases agree with TRBD1. This CDR3 spans 13 amino acids. The V and J ends lost 10 bases and 6 bases, in that order; junction bases with no gene match: 10. CDR1 is SEHNR and CDR2 is FQNEAQ in the germline V gene (reference sequence).

The V gene is TRBV3-1, the J gene TRBJ2-4, with 7 bases lining up with TRBD1. This CDR3 is built from 16 residues. V lost 3 bases and J lost 2; bases outside the gene matches: 7. Germline loops: CDR1 LGHDT, CDR2 YNNKEL (reference sequence). CDR3 in DNA: TGTGCCAGCAGCCACCGCTCAGGGGGTCCCAAAAACATTCAGTACTTC. It encodes CASSHRSGGPKNIQYF.

The chain combines TRBV28 with TRBJ2-7, with TRBD2 matching 7 bases. V was clipped by 7 bases and J by 1 base; unmatched bases: 10. CDR1 and CDR2 from the germline V gene are MDHEN and SYDVKM. This CDR3 is built from 15 residues. DNA for the CDR3: TGTGCCAGCAACCCGGGGTCCGGGGGGTCCTACGAGCAGTACTTC. Translated: CASNPGSGGSYEQYF.

As regards this clonotype: A read error may produce the germline difference seen at one junction end. V and J are TRBV5-1 and TRBJ2-3; no reliable D call. The CDR3 runs 14 residues. The V gene's germline CDR1 is SGHRS and CDR2 YFSETQ. The CDR3 bases are TGCACCAGCAGCTTAGGGTCTACCGTTGATACGCAGTATTTT. This sequence encodes CTSSLGSTVDTQYF.

The table lists this clonotype with a few counts. V and J are TRBV7-8 and TRBJ1-2; D ambiguous. Germline CDR1 SGHVS, CDR2 FQNEAQ. Trimming cost V 1 base and J 3 bases, with 12 bases left between them. This CDR3 has 15 residues. The CDR3 loop reads CASSLDRTVHYGYTF. Here the CDR3 DNA reads TGTGCCAGCAGCTTAGATAGGACGGTTCACTATGGCTACACCTTC.

The chain joins TRBV7-8 to TRBJ2-5; TRBD1 matches at 9 bases. V shed 6 bases and J 5 bases; nucleotides not matched to a gene: 7. The CDR3 has 14 residues. CDR1 and CDR2 from the germline V gene are SGHVS and FQNEAQ. For the CDR3, the DNA is TGTGCCAGCAGGAGGACAGGGGAGTACGAGACCCAGTACTTC. Encoded protein: CASRRTGEYETQYF.

This clonotype was observed a single time. This sequence joins TRBV29-1 and TRBJ2-2; 15 nucleotides align to TRBD2. Germline values: CDR1 SQVTM, CDR2 ANQGSEA. Trimming at V came to 4 bases and at J to 3 bases, leaving 6 bases not matched to a gene. The CDR3 loop spans 17 amino acids. Written as DNA, the CDR3 is TGCAGCGTTGCCGGACTAGCGGGGGGGTCGGACACCGGGGAGCTGTTTTTT. This sequence encodes CSVAGLAGGSDTGELFF.

This clonotype was seen only a few times. The chain links TRBV29-1 to TRBJ2-1, with a possible D match to TRBD1 (5 bases). Per germline, CDR1 SQVTM and CDR2 ANQGSEA. Trimming took 5 bases from V and 0 from J, leaving 11 bases between them. This CDR3 is 14 amino acids long. CDR3 loop: CSVRGLLSYNEQFF. As DNA, the CDR3 is TGCAGCGTTAGGGGTCTCCTCTCCTACAATGAGCAGTTCTTC.

The V gene is TRBV7-6, the J gene TRBJ2-7, with D possibly matching TRBD2 (7 bases). The CDR3 runs 14 residues. Trimming removed 7 bases from V and 3 bases from J, with 16 bases in between. Germline CDR1 and CDR2: SGHVS and FNYEAQ. This chain's CDR3 is CASTGGGDDYEQYF. Here the CDR3 DNA reads TGTGCCAGCACTGGCGGGGGCGACGACTACGAGCAGTACTTC.

The chain joins TRBV7-8 to TRBJ1-4; the D gene is possibly TRBD1 (6 bases). This CDR3 has 15 residues. V dropped 0 bases and J dropped 8 bases, with 13 bases sitting between them. The germline CDR1 and CDR2 sequences are SGHVS and FQNEAQ. CDR3 region: CASSLASWTDEKLFF. The CDR3 DNA is TGTGCCAGCAGCTTAGCTTCATGGACAGACGAAAAACTGTTTTTT.

CDR3 sequence (DNA): TGCAGTGCTAGAGGAGACCGGAATACGCAGTATTTT. This gives the protein CSARGDRNTQYF. The chain uses TRBV20-1 and TRBJ2-3; no definite D call. CDR3 length: 12 amino acids. The germline V gene encodes CDR1 DFQATT and CDR2 SNEGSKA (reference sequence). V dropped 1 base and J dropped 7 bases, with 9 bases sitting between them.

This clonotype came up a few times. This sequence joins TRBV28 and TRBJ2-4; 7 nucleotides line up with TRBD1. Gene TRBJ2-5 matches the end of the DNA better, so the J call may be wrong. The CDR3 consists of 17 residues. In germline, CDR1 is MDHEN, CDR2 SYDVKM. The CDR3 sequence: CASSYRVAGGFQETQYF. As DNA, the CDR3 is TGTGCCAGCAGTTATAGGGTGGCAGGGGGTTTCCAAGAGACCCAGTACTTC.

The chain recombines TRBV10-3 with TRBJ2-7; the match to TRBD2 covers 7 bases. The J call is uncertain, as TRBJ2-5 better fits the DNA end. This CDR3 spans 14 amino acids. The V gene's germline CDR1 is ENHRY and CDR2 SYGVKD. CDR3 region: CAISVGLGEETQYF. The CDR3 coding sequence is TGTGCCATCAGTGTAGGACTAGGAGAGGAGACCCAGTACTTC.

The chain couples TRBV29-1 to TRBJ1-4; D perhaps matches TRBD1 (5 bases). This CDR3 contains 16 residues. Looked up from germline, CDR1 is SQVTM and CDR2 is ANQGSEA. Trimming took 3 bases from V and 2 from J, leaving 16 bases between them. The CDR3: CSVELYGGSTNEKLFF. CDR3 coding DNA: TGCAGCGTTGAGCTATATGGGGGTTCGACTAATGAAAAACTGTTTTTT.

This clonotype was counted many times. This may come from a read error, since a much larger clone is one base off. The V and J genes are TRBV5-5 and TRBJ2-1; D is possibly TRBD2 (6 bases). V gave up 4 bases and J gave up 10 bases, with 18 bases separating them. The germline gives CDR1 SGHKS, CDR2 YYEKEE (reference sequence). This CDR3 comprises 14 residues. CDR3 residues: CASSVVGRSMEQFF. CDR3 in DNA: TGTGCCAGCAGCGTGGTTGGGAGGTCGATGGAGCAGTTCTTC.

This clonotype turned up a few times. This chain joins TRBV4-3 and TRBJ2-3, with 10 positions matching TRBD2. With 0 bases clipped from V and 2 bases from J, the junction kept 11 bases outside the gene matches. The CDR3 has 19 amino acids. The germline V gene encodes CDR1 LGHNA and CDR2 YSLEER. The CDR3 sequence: CASSQEFSGGRSFTDTQYF. The DNA of the CDR3 is TGCGCCAGCAGCCAAGAATTTAGCGGGGGGCGATCTTTCACAGATACGCAGTATTTT.

This clonotype has only a few counts. The chain combines TRBV7-2 with TRBJ2-1; TRBD2 matches 7 bases. Trimming at V came to 4 bases and at J to 0 bases, leaving 12 bases not matched to a gene. Germline V lookup: CDR1 SGHTA, CDR2 FQGNSA. The CDR3 loop spans 18 amino acids. The CDR3 sequence is CASSSPGLSGSSYNEQFF. CDR3 coding DNA: TGTGCCAGCAGCTCACCGGGACTATCAGGAAGCTCCTACAATGAGCAGTTCTTC.

The count of this clonotype is one. The gene calls are TRBV5-5 and TRBJ1-1; no clear D gene. CDR1 SGHKS and CDR2 YYEKEE come from the germline V gene (reference sequence). This CDR3 is 14 amino acids long. V lost 4 bases and J 3 bases, leaving 13 bases between the germline ends. The CDR3 DNA reads as TGTGCCAGCAGCCTTCCACCGGGGTACACTGAAGCTTTCTTT. Translated, it gives CASSLPPGYTEAFF.

This clonotype was detected only a few times. V gene TRBV25-1 combines with J gene TRBJ2-3, with D perhaps TRBD1 (6 bases). V was trimmed by 1 base and J by 11 bases, leaving 13 bases between them. CDR1 and CDR2 (germline): MGHDK, SYGVNS. The CDR3 extends over 13 amino acids. The CDR3 protein is CASSESGQPLQYF. DNA of the CDR3: TGTGCCAGCAGTGAATCCGGACAGCCCCTGCAGTATTTT. The full variable domain, with the rest looked up from reference TRBV25-1 and TRBJ2-3, is EADIYQTPRYLVIGTGKKITLECSQTMGHDKMYWYQQDPGMELHLIHYSYGVNSTEKGDLSSESTVSRIRTEHFPLTLESARPSHTSQYLCASSESGQPLQYFGPGTRLTVL.

This clonotype was counted only a few times. The rearrangement joins TRBV5-1 to TRBJ2-5, with a possible D match to TRBD1 (6 bases). The germline V gene has CDR1 SGHRS and CDR2 YFSETQ. Trimming pared 1 base from V and 5 bases from J, leaving 18 bases between. CDR3 length equals 16 residues. CDR3: CASSLYAGQPGETQYF. CDR3 nucleotide sequence: TGCGCCAGCAGCTTGTACGCAGGACAGCCCGGCGAGACCCAGTACTTC.

This clonotype was observed a single time. The rearrangement uses TRBV6-2 or TRBV6-3 and TRBJ2-4; 8 bases align to TRBD2. Gene TRBJ2-7 matches the end of the DNA better, so the J call may be wrong. Germline values: CDR1 MNHEY, CDR2 SVGEGT. The CDR3 contains 15 residues. The CDR3 spells CASRPGGLGAYEQYF. DNA for the CDR3: TGTGCCAGCAGGCCGGGGGGACTAGGGGCCTACGAGCAGTACTTC.

The V call is TRBV7-9, the J call TRBJ2-7; 13 bases map to TRBD2. With V trimmed by 3 bases and J by 7 bases, 6 bases remained unmatched. The CDR3 is made up of 15 amino acids. Germline CDR1 SEHNR, CDR2 FQNEAQ (reference sequence). CDR3 sequence reads: CASSLGLAGLWEQYF. The CDR3, as DNA: TGTGCCAGCAGCTTGGGACTAGCGGGGTTGTGGGAGCAGTACTTC.

The chain combines TRBV20-1 with TRBJ2-7, with D unresolved. The germline gives CDR1 DFQATT, CDR2 SNEGSKA (reference sequence). The CDR3 runs 11 residues. V lost 6 bases and J lost 3, with 9 bases in between. CDR3 protein: CSALVNYEQYF. CDR3 DNA sequence: TGCAGTGCCCTGGTGAACTACGAGCAGTACTTC.

V is TRBV6-5 and J is TRBJ2-7, with TRBD1 identical over 7 bases. The trim removed 6 bases at V and 7 bases at J, leaving 18 bases unmatched. The CDR3 runs 16 residues. The germline V gene encodes CDR1 MNHEY and CDR2 SVGAGI. CDR3 sequence reads: CASSRGTEGIYNEQYF. The CDR3 nucleotides are TGTGCCAGCAGCCGAGGGACAGAGGGGATCTACAATGAGCAGTACTTC.